The clone carrying this TCR beta chain was observed a few times. As yet, its antigen is unknown. A much bigger clone sits one base away, suggesting this may be a read error. This specimen comes from a study of CD8 T cells in ankylosing spondylitis. Study-wide points: Matched ankylosing spondylitis synovial fluid reportedly showed significant enrichment of disease-linked clones.

Making use of molecular barcodes, quantitative 5'-RACE generated TCR beta libraries. TCRdb re-called the 5' RACE reads with MiXCR, one entry per CDR3 protein. The sample holds tens of thousands of distinct CDR3 sequences, roughly 6.2% seen once. The V end was cut by 4 bases, the J end by 7 bases, with 13 bases between. Per germline, CDR1 SQVTM and CDR2 ANQGSEA. The CDR3 is 12 amino acids. This clonotype was obtained from a male donor with ankylosing spondylitis. The rearrangement uses TRBV29-1 and TRBJ1-1; D call uncertain. Sequenced input: synovial fluid, either unsorted or a sorted T cell fraction (not recorded which). In nucleotides, the CDR3 is TGCAGCGTTGTTCCGGGGTCAGTTGAAGCTTTCTTT. Residues: CSVVPGSVEAFF.